A single sample gave rise to the 25 T cell receptor beta chains below, sequenced in a study of beta chain features in type 1 diabetes. Their recognized antigens are unknown. Study findings and constraints: All four CD4+ subsets of Type 1 diabetes patients contained TCRB CDR3s that were moderately but significantly shorter.

Expressed TCRB transcripts were sequenced because the entire RNA isolate underwent reverse transcription. The data were produced by immunoSEQ multiplex PCR, yet TCRdb's version contains in-frame clones alone and is incomplete. The sample holds 310,000 or so clones, around 9.7% seen once. Source material: central memory CD4+ T cells from blood. All receptors come from a man under 40 with type 1 diabetes.

The chain uses TRBV5-1 and TRBJ2-1; D gene uncertain. CDR3 length: 15 amino acids. CDR1 is SGHRS and CDR2 is YFSETQ in the germline V gene. V was pared by 4 bases and J by 2 bases, with 13 bases between. The CDR3 region has the DNA TGCGCCAGCAGCCCCTCGGATCGAACCTACAATGAGCAGTTCTTC. Its translation: CASSPSDRTYNEQFF.

This clone was observed many times. The chain combines TRBV7-2 with TRBJ2-7; D uncertain. The CDR3 is 12 residues long. V dropped 4 bases and J dropped 6 bases, with 10 bases sitting between them. Germline V gene sequence: CDR1 SGHTA, CDR2 FQGNSA. CDR3 sequence: CASSSLIREQYF. As DNA, the CDR3 is TGTGCCAGCAGCTCACTCATCCGCGAGCAGTACTTC. The full variable domain, with the rest looked up from reference TRBV7-2 and TRBJ2-7, is GAGVSQSPSNKVTEKGKDVELRCDPISGHTALYWYRQSLGQGLEFLIYFQGNSAPDKSGLPSDRFSAERTGGSVSTLTIQRTQQEDSAVYLCASSSLIREQYFGPGTRLTVT.

V is TRBV7-2 and J is TRBJ2-7; D gene unclear. Germline V gene lookup returns CDR1 SGHTA and CDR2 FQGNSA. This CDR3 region has 13 residues. Trimming stripped 1 base from V and 3 bases from J, with 7 bases between. This CDR3 reads CASSLEAYYEQYF. CDR3 nucleotides: TGTGCCAGCAGCTTAGAAGCCTACTACGAGCAGTACTTC.

In its sample, this clone was seen a few times. The rearrangement uses TRBV7-2 and TRBJ2-1; D gene unclear. CDR1 SGHTA and CDR2 FQGNSA come from the germline V gene. The CDR3 is 13 residues long. V shed 5 bases and J shed 5 bases, with 10 bases lying between them. The CDR3 DNA is TGTGCCAGCAGCCCGTCCACCGACAATGAGCAGTTCTTC. This codes for CASSPSTDNEQFF.

This clone has more than one count but fewer than ten. The V call is TRBV9, the J call TRBJ2-3; 10 bases are shared with TRBD1. V lost 4 bases, J lost 3 bases, and 5 bases stayed unmatched. Germline CDR1 reads SGDLS; CDR2 reads YYNGEE. The CDR3 length is 15 residues. The CDR3 coding sequence is TGTGCCAGCAGCCCGGGACAGGGGACGACAGATACGCAGTATTTT. Its translation: CASSPGQGTTDTQYF.

V gene TRBV2 combines with J gene TRBJ1-2; 9 bases match TRBD1. Germline CDR1 is SNHLY and CDR2 is FYNNEI. The CDR3 length is 14 residues. Trimming took 10 bases from V and 1 from J; bases not matched to a gene: 7. CDR3 bases: TGTGCCACCAGCCGGACAGGGGTTAACTATGGCTACACCTTC. Its translation: CATSRTGVNYGYTF.

This clone was picked up a small number of times. The chain uses TRBV5-1 and TRBJ1-2; tentatively, D is TRBD1 (5 bases). Germline-derived CDR1 and CDR2 are SGHRS and YFSETQ. The CDR3 spans 15 residues. Trimming stripped 0 bases from V and 3 bases from J, with 12 bases between. CDR3 loop: CASSLVQGEDYGYTF. DNA for the CDR3: TGCGCCAGCAGCTTGGTCCAGGGTGAAGACTATGGCTACACCTTC.

The gene calls are TRBV30 and TRBJ2-7; 11 nucleotides agree with TRBD2. Germline loops: CDR1 GTSNPN, CDR2 SVGIG (reference sequence). The J segment lost 8 bases and the V segment lost 4 bases, leaving 7 bases of the junction unmatched. The CDR3 contains 13 residues. The CDR3 is CAWTLLAGEQQYF. The CDR3 DNA is TGTGCCTGGACGCTACTAGCGGGGGAGCAGCAGTACTTC.

This clone showed up just a few times. The V call is TRBV2, the J call TRBJ2-7; D unclear. V lost 8 bases and J lost 2, with 7 bases in between. This CDR3 contains 11 residues. Germline V gene data show CDR1 as SNHLY and CDR2 as FYNNEI. CDR3 sequence (DNA): TGTGCCAGCGCGCTAGCCTACGAGCAGTACTTC. Translated: CASALAYEQYF.

This chain connects TRBV18 to TRBJ2-1, with D perhaps matching TRBD2 (5 bases). V lost 4 bases and J lost 8, with 9 bases in between. This CDR3 comprises 12 residues. Germline CDR1 and CDR2: KGHSH and LQKENI. The CDR3 DNA reads as TGTGCCAGCTCACGCTACGGGGATGAGCAGTTCTTC. It yields the protein CASSRYGDEQFF.

The rearrangement uses TRBV4-3 and TRBJ1-2; a possible D gene is TRBD1 (5 bases). From germline, CDR1 is LGHNA and CDR2 YSLEER. Trimming stripped 4 bases from V and 8 bases from J, with 17 bases between. The CDR3 has 14 residues. CDR3 in DNA: TGCGCCAGCAGCCCCGGATGGAGCGGGGGAGGCTACACCTTC. Translation gives CASSPGWSGGGYTF.

This clone has a handful of counts. This chain joins TRBV5-1 and TRBJ2-3; D is perhaps TRBD2 (6 bases). The germline CDR1 and CDR2 sequences are SGHRS and YFSETQ. The CDR3 contains 14 residues. V was trimmed by 0 bases and J by 6 bases, leaving 11 bases between them. In DNA form, the CDR3 reads TGCGCCAGCAGCTTGGTTAGCGGCGGGGATACGCAGTATTTT. It encodes CASSLVSGGDTQYF.

The J gene is TRBJ1-5, the V gene TRBV5-1, with D hard to call. CDR1 SGHRS and CDR2 YFSETQ come from the germline V gene. Trimming took 0 bases from V and 7 from J, leaving 14 bases between them. The CDR3 loop spans 15 amino acids. The CDR3 region is CASSLDDYRRQPQHF. The DNA for the CDR3 is TGCGCCAGCAGCTTGGATGATTACCGGAGACAGCCCCAGCATTTT.

The chain is built from TRBV7-8 and TRBJ1-1, with D hard to call. Trimming removed 2 bases at V and 1 base at J, with 5 bases between. Germline CDR1 reads SGHVS; CDR2 reads FQNEAQ. The CDR3 extends over 13 amino acids. In DNA, the CDR3 is TGTGCCAGCAGCTTAACGGAGAACACTGAAGCTTTCTTT. It specifies CASSLTENTEAFF. Together with reference TRBV7-8 and TRBJ1-1, the CDR3 gives the full variable domain: GAGVSQSPRYKVAKRGQDVALRCDPISGHVSLFWYQQALGQGPEFLTYFQNEAQLDKSGLPSDRFFAERPEGSVSTLKIQRTQQEDSAVYLCASSLTENTEAFFGQGTRLTVV.

This chain uses TRBV11-2 with TRBJ2-2; a possible D gene is TRBD1 (5 bases). The CDR3 contains 14 residues. V gave up 6 bases and J gave up 2 bases, with 10 bases separating them. The germline gives CDR1 SGHAT, CDR2 FQNNGV. Here the CDR3 reads CASRAQGNTGELFF. The CDR3 DNA sequence: TGTGCCAGCAGGGCTCAGGGTAACACCGGGGAGCTGTTTTTT.

In this sample, this clone turned up a few times. The V gene is TRBV30, the J gene TRBJ2-5, with 8 nucleotides matching TRBD2. The germline V gene encodes CDR1 GTSNPN and CDR2 SVGIG (reference sequence). The V gene end was trimmed by 2 bases and the J gene end by 7 bases; junction bases not matched to a gene: 9. The CDR3 contains 14 residues. DNA for the CDR3: TGTGCCTGGAGTACAGGCGGGGGGATGGGGACCCAGTACTTC. Residues: CAWSTGGGMGTQYF.

The chain joins TRBV5-4 to TRBJ1-2; tentative D call: TRBD1 (5 bases). Trimming left V 4 bases short and J 5 bases short, with 18 bases between. Germline V gene lookup returns CDR1 SGHNT and CDR2 YYREEE (reference sequence). This CDR3 has 15 amino acids. The CDR3 sequence: CASSNPLGTPYGYTF. Written as DNA, the CDR3 is TGTGCCAGCAGCAACCCGTTGGGGACCCCGTATGGCTACACCTTC.

The rearrangement joins TRBV7-9 to TRBJ1-1, with D unclear. V was cut by 1 base and J by 10 bases, with 13 bases left in between. CDR3 length equals 13 residues. Germline lookup yields CDR1 SEHNR and CDR2 FQNEAQ (reference sequence). The CDR3 sequence is CASSLGSAVGAFF. The CDR3 DNA reads as TGTGCCAGCAGCTTAGGTTCCGCAGTGGGAGCTTTCTTT.

The sample holds a few counts of this clone. The V call is TRBV5-1, the J call TRBJ2-3; D uncertain. This CDR3 contains 17 residues. The germline gives CDR1 SGHRS, CDR2 YFSETQ. Trimming removed 4 bases from V and 0 bases from J, with 18 bases in between. CDR3 in DNA: TGCGCCAGCAGCCCCGTTCTAGACTCGGGCAGCACAGATACGCAGTATTTT. As protein: CASSPVLDSGSTDTQYF. The variable domain in full, with the rest retrieved from reference TRBV5-1 and TRBJ2-3, is KAGVTQTPRYLIKTRGQQVTLSCSPISGHRSVSWYQQTPGQGLQFLFEYFSETQRNKGNFPGRFSGRQFSNSRSEMNVSTLELGDSALYLCASSPVLDSGSTDTQYFGPGTRLTVL.

The table lists this clone with many counts. The chain combines TRBV30 with TRBJ2-2; D is perhaps TRBD2 (5 bases). Germline V gives CDR1 GTSNPN, CDR2 SVGIG (reference sequence). The V and J ends lost 4 bases and 5 bases respectively, with 11 bases between them. CDR3 length equals 13 residues. The CDR3 loop reads CAWTGFGTGELFF. For the CDR3, the DNA is TGTGCCTGGACGGGATTCGGAACCGGGGAGCTGTTTTTT.

V is TRBV29-1 and J is TRBJ1-2; 8 bases are a match to TRBD1. The CDR3 spans 15 residues. Germline loops: CDR1 SQVTM, CDR2 ANQGSEA. The V and J ends lost 0 bases and 2 bases, in that order; junction bases with no gene match: 5. CDR3 sequence: CSVEDGTGGNYGYTF. The CDR3 region has the DNA TGCAGCGTTGAAGATGGAACAGGGGGAAACTATGGCTACACCTTC.

The genes are TRBV4-3 and TRBJ2-3, with D perhaps assigned TRBD1 or TRBD2 (6 bases each). This CDR3 contains 17 residues. The germline V and J ends were trimmed by 1 base and 4 bases, with 18 bases remaining between them. The germline V gene encodes CDR1 LGHNA and CDR2 YSLEER. The CDR3 protein is CASSQAGSGAGSDTQYF. For the CDR3, the DNA is TGCGCCAGCAGCCAAGCGGGATCGGGGGCCGGCTCAGATACGCAGTATTTT.

There are a few counts of this clone. The genes are TRBV4-1 and TRBJ1-5; TRBD1 matches 8 bases. V lost 0 bases to trimming and J lost 1 base; unmatched junction nucleotides: 5. The germline gives CDR1 MGHRA, CDR2 YSYEKL. The CDR3 length is 17 residues. The CDR3 here is CASSQETGGISNQPQHF. Here the CDR3 DNA reads TGCGCCAGCAGCCAAGAAACAGGGGGGATAAGCAATCAGCCCCAGCATTTT.

This clone was counted a few times. The rearrangement uses TRBV7-2 and TRBJ2-3; TRBD1 is a possible D gene (6 bases). This CDR3 has 14 amino acids. Germline values: CDR1 SGHTA, CDR2 FQGNSA. V lost 4 bases to trimming and J lost 2 bases, with 10 bases between them. CDR3 residues: CASSSQGATDTQYF. In nucleotides, the CDR3 is TGTGCCAGCAGCTCACAGGGTGCCACAGATACGCAGTATTTT.

The chain uses TRBV2 and TRBJ1-1, with 11 bases lining up with TRBD1. Germline V gene sequence: CDR1 SNHLY, CDR2 FYNNEI. The CDR3 covers 16 residues. Unmatched junction bases numbered 6, after V lost 6 bases and J lost 0 bases. CDR3 coding DNA: TGTGCCAGCAGAGATGGGACAGGGGGGTTGAACACTGAAGCTTTCTTT. It codes for CASRDGTGGLNTEAFF.